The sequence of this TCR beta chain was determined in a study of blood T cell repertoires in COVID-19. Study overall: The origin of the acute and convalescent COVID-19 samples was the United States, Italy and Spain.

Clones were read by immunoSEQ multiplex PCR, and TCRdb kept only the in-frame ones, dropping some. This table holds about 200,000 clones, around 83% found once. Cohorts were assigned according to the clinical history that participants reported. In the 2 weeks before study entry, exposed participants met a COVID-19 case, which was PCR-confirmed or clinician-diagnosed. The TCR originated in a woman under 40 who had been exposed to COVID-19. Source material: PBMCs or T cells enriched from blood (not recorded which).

The CDR3 DNA is TGTGCCAGCAGTGGGACAGCGGACACGAACACCGGGGAGCTGTTTTTT. It is translated as CASSGTADTNTGELFF. V gene TRBV6-4 combines with J gene TRBJ2-2, with a weak D call TRBD1 (6 bases). V lost 4 bases, J lost 0 bases, and 12 bases lay in between. This CDR3 comprises 16 residues. Germline assignment: CDR1 MRHNA and CDR2 SNTAGT.